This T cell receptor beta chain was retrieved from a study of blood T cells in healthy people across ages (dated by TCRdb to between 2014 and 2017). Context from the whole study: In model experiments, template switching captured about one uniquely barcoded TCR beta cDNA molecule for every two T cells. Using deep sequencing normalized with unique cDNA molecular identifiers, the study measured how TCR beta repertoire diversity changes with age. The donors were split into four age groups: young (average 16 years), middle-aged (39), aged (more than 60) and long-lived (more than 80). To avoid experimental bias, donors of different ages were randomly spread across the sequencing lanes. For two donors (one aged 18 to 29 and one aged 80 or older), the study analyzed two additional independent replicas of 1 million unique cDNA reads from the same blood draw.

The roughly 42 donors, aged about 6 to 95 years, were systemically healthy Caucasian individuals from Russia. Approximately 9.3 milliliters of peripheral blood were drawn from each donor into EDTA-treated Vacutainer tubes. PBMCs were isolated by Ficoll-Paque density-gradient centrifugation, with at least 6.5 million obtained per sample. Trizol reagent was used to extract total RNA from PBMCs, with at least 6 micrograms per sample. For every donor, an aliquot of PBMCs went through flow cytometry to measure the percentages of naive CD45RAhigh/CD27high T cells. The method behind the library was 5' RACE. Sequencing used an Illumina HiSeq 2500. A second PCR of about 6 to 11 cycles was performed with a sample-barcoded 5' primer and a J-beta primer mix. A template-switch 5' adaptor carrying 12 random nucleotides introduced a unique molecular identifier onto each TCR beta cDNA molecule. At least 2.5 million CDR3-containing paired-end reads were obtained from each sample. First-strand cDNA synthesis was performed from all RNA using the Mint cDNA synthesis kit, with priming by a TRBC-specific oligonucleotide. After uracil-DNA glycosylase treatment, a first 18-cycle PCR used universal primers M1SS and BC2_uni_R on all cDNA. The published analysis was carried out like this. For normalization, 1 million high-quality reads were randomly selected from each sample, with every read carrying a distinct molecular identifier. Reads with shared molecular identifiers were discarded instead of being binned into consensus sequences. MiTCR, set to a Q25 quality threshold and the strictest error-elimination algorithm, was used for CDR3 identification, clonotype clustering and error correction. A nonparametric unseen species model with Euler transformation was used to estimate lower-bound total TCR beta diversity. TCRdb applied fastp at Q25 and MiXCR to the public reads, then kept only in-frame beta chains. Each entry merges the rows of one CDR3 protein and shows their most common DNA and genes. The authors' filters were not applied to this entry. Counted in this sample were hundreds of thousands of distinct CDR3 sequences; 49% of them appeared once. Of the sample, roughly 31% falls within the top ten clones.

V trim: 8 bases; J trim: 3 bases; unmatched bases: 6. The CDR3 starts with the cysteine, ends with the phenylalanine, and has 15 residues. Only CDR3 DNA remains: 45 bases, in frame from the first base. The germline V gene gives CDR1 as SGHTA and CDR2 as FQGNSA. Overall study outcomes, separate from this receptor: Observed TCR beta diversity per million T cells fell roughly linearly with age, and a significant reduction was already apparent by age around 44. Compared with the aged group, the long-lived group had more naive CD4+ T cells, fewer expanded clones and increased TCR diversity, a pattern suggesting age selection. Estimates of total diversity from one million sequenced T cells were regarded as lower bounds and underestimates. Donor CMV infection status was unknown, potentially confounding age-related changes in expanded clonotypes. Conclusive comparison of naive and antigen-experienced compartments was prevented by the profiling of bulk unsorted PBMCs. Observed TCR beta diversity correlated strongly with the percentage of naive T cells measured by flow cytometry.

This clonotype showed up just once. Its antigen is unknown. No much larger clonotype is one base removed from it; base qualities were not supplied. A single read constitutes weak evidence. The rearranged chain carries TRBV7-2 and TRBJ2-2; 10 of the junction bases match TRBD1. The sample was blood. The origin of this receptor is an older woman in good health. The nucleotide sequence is TGTGCCAGCTCCGGGACAGGGGTGCACACCGGGGAGCTGTTTTTT. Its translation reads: CASSGTGVHTGELFF.